Reported below is one T cell receptor (beta chain). Data came from immunoSEQ multiplex PCR; TCRdb stores just in-frame clones and leaves some out. The sample has approximately 480,000 clones, over 75% seen once. The data stem from a study of shared clonotypes between healthy human individuals. V was pared by 2 bases and J by 6 bases, with 20 bases between. Germline-derived CDR1 and CDR2 are SGHRS and YFSETQ. This CDR3 region has 16 residues. The clonotype comes from a middle-aged woman in good health. Some clones in this sample may be carry-over from other donors' samples. The source material was PBMCs. This chain uses TRBV5-1 with TRBJ1-2; no definite D call. The CDR3 is CASSFGAGTGGDGYTF. The CDR3 nucleotides are TGCGCCAGCAGCTTCGGAGCGGGAACGGGTGGGGATGGCTACACCTTC. Full variable domain (outside the CDR3, taken from reference TRBV5-1 and TRBJ1-2): KAGVTQTPRYLIKTRGQQVTLSCSPISGHRSVSWYQQTPGQGLQFLFEYFSETQRNKGNFPGRFSGRQFSNSRSEMNVSTLELGDSALYLCASSFGAGTGGDGYTFGSGTRLTVV.